A single sample gave rise to the 32 T cell receptor beta chains below, sequenced in a study of blood T cell repertoires in COVID-19. Sequencing was performed with immunoSEQ multiplex PCR; in TCRdb, only in-frame clones are kept and a portion is missing. The sample consists of roughly 250,000 clones, 70% to 90% of them appearing once. The sequenced sample consisted of peripheral blood. The receptor source for this set is a woman in her 40s who had recovered from COVID-19.

V and J are TRBV5-1 and TRBJ1-6; maybe TRBD1 (5 bases). The CDR3 has 14 amino acids. Germline CDR1 is SGHRS and CDR2 is YFSETQ. Trimming stripped 0 bases from V and 7 bases from J, with 8 bases between. In DNA, the CDR3 is TGCGCCAGCAGCTTGGGACAGACCAATTCACCCCTCCACTTT. This sequence encodes CASSLGQTNSPLHF. Full variable domain (rest looked up from reference TRBV5-1 and TRBJ1-6): KAGVTQTPRYLIKTRGQQVTLSCSPISGHRSVSWYQQTPGQGLQFLFEYFSETQRNKGNFPGRFSGRQFSNSRSEMNVSTLELGDSALYLCASSLGQTNSPLHFGNGTRLTVT.

V usage is TRBV30 and J usage is TRBJ2-2; no clear D gene. The CDR3 spans 16 residues. CDR1 GTSNPN and CDR2 SVGIG come from the germline V gene (reference sequence). V dropped 0 bases and J dropped 2 bases, with 13 bases sitting between them. Here the CDR3 reads CAWSVHLAINTGELFF. The DNA of the CDR3 is TGTGCCTGGAGTGTACACCTTGCCATCAACACCGGGGAGCTGTTTTTT.

The V and J genes are TRBV5-1 and TRBJ1-3, with D possibly TRBD1 on 5 matching bases. V was clipped by 0 bases and J by 0 bases, with 7 bases between them. Germline loops: CDR1 SGHRS, CDR2 YFSETQ. The CDR3 runs to 15 residues. In DNA form, the CDR3 reads TGCGCCAGCAGCTTGGACCAGGGCTCTGGAAACACCATATATTTT. Amino acids: CASSLDQGSGNTIYF. The full variable domain, completed using reference TRBV5-1 and TRBJ1-3, is KAGVTQTPRYLIKTRGQQVTLSCSPISGHRSVSWYQQTPGQGLQFLFEYFSETQRNKGNFPGRFSGRQFSNSRSEMNVSTLELGDSALYLCASSLDQGSGNTIYFGEGSWLTVV.

The chain has TRBV30 and TRBJ1-1; TRBD1 agrees at 7 bases. V was pared by 1 base and J by 4 bases, with 3 bases of the junction left unmatched. Per the germline V gene, CDR1 is GTSNPN and CDR2 is SVGIG (reference sequence). The CDR3 length is 13 residues. The CDR3 DNA follows: TGTGCCTGGAGTGCAGGGGGAGGCACTGAAGCTTTCTTT. Translation gives CAWSAGGGTEAFF. Combining the CDR3 with reference TRBV30 and TRBJ1-1 gives the whole variable domain SQTIHQWPATLVQPVGSPLSLECTVEGTSNPNLYWYRQAAGRGLQLLFYSVGIGQISSEVPQNLSASRPQDRQFILSSKKLLLSDSGFYLCAWSAGGGTEAFFGQGTRLTVV.

The V call is TRBV18, the J call TRBJ1-2; tentatively, D is TRBD1 (6 bases). V was shortened by 7 bases and J by 3 bases, with 15 bases between the two germline ends. Germline CDR1 and CDR2: KGHSH and LQKENI. The CDR3 extends over 14 amino acids. CDR3 in amino acids: CASCPGGGDYGYTF. The CDR3, as DNA: TGTGCCAGCTGCCCGGGGGGGGGCGACTATGGCTACACCTTC.

This chain connects TRBV7-9 to TRBJ1-5; possible D gene TRBD1, 5 bases. V was cut by 1 base and J by 4 bases, with 14 bases left in between. Per the germline V gene, CDR1 is SEHNR and CDR2 is FQNEAQ (reference sequence). The CDR3 runs 16 residues. Here the CDR3 DNA reads TGTGCCAGCAGCTTAGGGGGAACAGGCTGGAATCAGCCCCAGCATTTT. Amino acids: CASSLGGTGWNQPQHF. The full variable domain, completed using reference TRBV7-9 and TRBJ1-5, is DTGVSQNPRHKITKRGQNVTFRCDPISEHNRLYWYRQTLGQGPEFLTYFQNEAQLEKSRLLSDRFSAERPKGSFSTLEIQRTEQGDSAMYLCASSLGGTGWNQPQHFGDGTRLSIL.

The J gene is TRBJ2-2, the V gene TRBV28, with 11 bases that match TRBD1. The CDR3 sequence is 18 residues long. V lost 4 bases and J lost 3; bases outside the gene matches: 10. Germline lookup yields CDR1 MDHEN and CDR2 SYDVKM. The CDR3: CASSWDRGKVVDTGELFF. The CDR3 region has the DNA TGTGCCAGCAGTTGGGACAGGGGGAAGGTCGTGGACACCGGGGAGCTGTTTTTT.

The chain combines TRBV11-3 with TRBJ2-7; 13 bases are a match to TRBD2. Germline CDR1 reads SGHNT; CDR2 reads YENEEA. Trimming at V came to 6 bases and at J to 3 bases, leaving 5 bases not matched to a gene. The CDR3 has 15 amino acids. The CDR3 is CASSIRLAGGYEQYF. In DNA, the CDR3 is TGTGCCAGCAGTATTCGACTAGCGGGAGGCTACGAGCAGTACTTC.

The chain has TRBV7-2 and TRBJ2-2; no clear D. Trimming took off 5 bases at V and 4 bases at J, with 5 bases between the two ends. Per germline, CDR1 SGHTA and CDR2 FQGNSA. CDR3 length: 12 amino acids. DNA of the CDR3: TGTGCCAGCAGCCGGTTCACCGGGGAGCTGTTTTTT. This codes for CASSRFTGELFF.

The chain combines TRBV2 with TRBJ2-6, with D possibly being TRBD1 (7 bases). The CDR3 is 17 amino acids. Germline values: CDR1 SNHLY, CDR2 FYNNEI. With 5 bases removed from V and 2 bases from J, the gap between germline ends came to 16 bases. The CDR3 nucleotides are TGTGCCAGCAGTCGGGAGACAGGGATCACTGGGGCCAACGTCCTGACTTTC. It is translated as CASSRETGITGANVLTF.

The table lists this clone with a count of one. This chain uses TRBV7-9 with TRBJ1-1; 8 nucleotides agree with TRBD1. Germline CDR1 SEHNR, CDR2 FQNEAQ (reference sequence). Trimming removed 5 bases from V and 1 base from J; junction bases left unmatched: 3. The CDR3 is 14 residues long. As DNA, the CDR3 is TGTGCCAGCAGCCACGGACAGGGGAACACTGAAGCTTTCTTT. It encodes CASSHGQGNTEAFF.

The rearrangement uses TRBV7-8 and TRBJ1-5; D might be TRBD1 (5 bases). V dropped 1 base and J dropped 3 bases, with 10 bases sitting between them. Looked up from germline, CDR1 is SGHVS and CDR2 is FQNEAQ. The CDR3 is 15 amino acids. The CDR3 is CASSLVAGNNQPQHF. CDR3 nucleotide sequence: TGTGCCAGCAGCTTAGTGGCAGGGAACAATCAGCCCCAGCATTTT.

The chain couples TRBV6-1 to TRBJ2-3; TRBD2 matches 9 bases. With 4 bases clipped from V and 1 base from J, the junction kept 6 bases outside the gene matches. The length of the CDR3 is 16 residues. CDR1 and CDR2 (germline): MNHNS, SASEGT. The CDR3 nucleotides read TGTGCCAGCAGTGTCTGGACTAGCGAACGCACAGATACGCAGTATTTT. Its protein product is CASSVWTSERTDTQYF.

The chain uses TRBV6-2 or TRBV6-3 and TRBJ2-3; TRBD2 is a possible D gene (5 bases). V dropped 3 bases and J dropped 1 base, with 8 bases sitting between them. The CDR3 consists of 14 residues. Germline-derived CDR1 and CDR2 are MNHEY and SVGEGT. CDR3 residues: CASSYGSGTDTQYF. The CDR3 DNA follows: TGTGCCAGCAGTTATGGTAGCGGCACAGATACGCAGTATTTT.

The J gene is TRBJ1-6, the V gene TRBV4-1; 9 bases align to TRBD1. This CDR3 is built from 17 residues. With 1 base clipped from V and 4 bases from J, the junction kept 5 bases outside the gene matches. Germline CDR1 and CDR2: MGHRA and YSYEKL. The CDR3: CASSQVWDRVYNSPLHF. Written as DNA, the CDR3 is TGCGCCAGCAGCCAAGTTTGGGACAGGGTTTATAATTCACCCCTCCACTTT.

DNA of the CDR3: TGTGCCAGCAGCCAAGGACAGTATAGCAATCAGCCCCAGCATTTT. This encodes CASSQGQYSNQPQHF. V gene TRBV4-2 combines with J gene TRBJ1-5; maybe TRBD1 (5 bases). The germline CDR1 and CDR2 sequences are LGHNA and YNFKEQ. V lost 1 base, J lost 0 bases, and 7 bases lay in between. The CDR3 extends over 15 amino acids.

The chain uses TRBV11-3 and TRBJ2-7; 9 bases fit TRBD1. After removal of 5 bases from V and 5 bases from J, the junction contained 7 bases not matched to a gene. Germline values: CDR1 SGHNT, CDR2 YENEEA. This CDR3 has 14 residues. The CDR3 DNA is TGTGCCAGCAGCCGCCGGGACAGGGTCCACGAGCAGTACTTC. Protein: CASSRRDRVHEQYF.

The CDR3 DNA follows: TGCGCCAGCAGCCAAGAGCTAGCGGGGGCGTTCTACGAGCAGTACTTC. It encodes CASSQELAGAFYEQYF. The chain joins TRBV4-1 to TRBJ2-7, with 10 bases aligning to TRBD2. The CDR3 loop spans 16 amino acids. Germline V lookup: CDR1 MGHRA, CDR2 YSYEKL. Unmatched junction bases numbered 5, after V lost 0 bases and J lost 3 bases.

This sequence joins TRBV7-2 and TRBJ1-6; perhaps TRBD1 as D (6 bases). The CDR3 contains 15 residues. Trimming took off 6 bases at V and 7 bases at J, with 16 bases between the two ends. Germline V gives CDR1 SGHTA, CDR2 FQGNSA. The CDR3 sequence is CASRQQGTSNSPLHF. The CDR3 DNA sequence: TGTGCCAGCAGACAACAGGGAACCAGCAATTCACCCCTCCACTTT.

The chain carries TRBV6-5 and TRBJ2-1; 8 nucleotides align to TRBD1. The ends lost 5 bases at V and 2 bases at J; junction bases unmatched: 5. Germline values: CDR1 MNHEY, CDR2 SVGAGI. This CDR3 contains 15 residues. The CDR3 is CASSTDRGTYNEQFF. As DNA, the CDR3 is TGTGCCAGCAGTACAGACAGGGGCACCTACAATGAGCAGTTCTTC.

Note on this clone: Other DNA sequences in this specimen translate into the identical CDR3. This chain connects TRBV11-3 to TRBJ1-1; perhaps TRBD1 as D (6 bases). The CDR3 consists of 14 residues. V was clipped by 5 bases and J by 0 bases, with 10 bases between them. CDR1 is SGHNT and CDR2 is YENEEA in the germline V gene. CDR3 sequence (DNA): TGTGCCAGCAGCCCAGGGGCCATGAACACTGAAGCTTTCTTT. It codes for CASSPGAMNTEAFF.

The CDR3 spells CASSGQGASNEKLFF. CDR3 bases: TGTGCCAGCAGCGGACAGGGAGCATCTAATGAAAAACTGTTTTTT. The rearrangement uses TRBV9 and TRBJ1-4, with 7 bases lining up with TRBD1. The CDR3 is made up of 15 amino acids. The V and J ends lost 3 bases and 3 bases, in that order; junction bases with no gene match: 5. Germline lookup yields CDR1 SGDLS and CDR2 YYNGEE. The variable domain in full, completed from reference TRBV9 and TRBJ1-4, reads DSGVTQTPKHLITATGQRVTLRCSPRSGDLSVYWYQQSLDQGLQFLIQYYNGEERAKGNILERFSAQQFPDLHSELNLSSLELGDSALYFCASSGQGASNEKLFFGSGTQLSVL.

This rearrangement joins TRBV28 to TRBJ1-4, with 7 bases matching TRBD1. CDR3 length: 13 amino acids. J gave up 8 bases and V 5 bases, and 5 bases lay outside the gene matches. From germline, CDR1 is MDHEN and CDR2 SYDVKM. The CDR3 here is CASSVQGWEKLFF. The DNA of the CDR3 is TGTGCCAGCAGTGTACAGGGGTGGGAAAAACTGTTTTTT.

The DNA for the CDR3 is TGTGCCAGCAGCCGGCGGGGGGGGCCCTACGAGCAGTACTTC. It encodes CASSRRGGPYEQYF. This chain uses TRBV3-1 (or the pseudogene TRBV3-2) with TRBJ2-7; TRBD2 matches at 9 bases. Germline CDR1 reads LGHDT; CDR2 reads YNNKEL (reference sequence). This CDR3 is 14 amino acids long. The V segment lost 4 bases and the J segment 2 bases; nucleotides outside the gene matches: 3.

The chain recombines TRBV27 with TRBJ2-7, with 7 bases fitting TRBD1. Trimming at V came to 2 bases and at J to 2 bases, leaving 3 bases not matched to a gene. The CDR3 extends over 14 amino acids. Germline V gene lookup returns CDR1 MNHEY and CDR2 SMNVEV (reference sequence). Written as DNA, the CDR3 is TGTGCCAGCAGTTTAGGGACAGCCACCTACGAGCAGTACTTC. It codes for CASSLGTATYEQYF.

The chain employs TRBV24-1 and TRBJ2-5; 7 bases agree with TRBD1. Germline CDR1 is KGHDR and CDR2 is SFDVKD. With V trimmed by 4 bases and J by 1 base, 5 bases remained unmatched. CDR3 length: 15 residues. The CDR3 region is CATSDATGVQETQYF. CDR3 bases: TGTGCCACCAGTGACGCTACAGGGGTCCAAGAGACCCAGTACTTC.

V usage is TRBV9 and J usage is TRBJ2-7, with 12 bases aligning to TRBD2. Germline CDR1 and CDR2: SGDLS and YYNGEE. Trimming cost V 6 bases and J 0 bases; bases outside gene matches: 7. The CDR3 runs 16 residues. The CDR3 region is CASTPGLAGPSYEQYF. In DNA form, the CDR3 reads TGTGCCAGCACGCCAGGACTAGCGGGGCCCTCCTACGAGCAGTACTTC.

The chain employs TRBV19 and TRBJ1-2, with D possibly TRBD1 on 6 matching bases. Germline CDR1 LNHDA, CDR2 SQIVND (reference sequence). The CDR3 spans 13 residues. V was cut by 4 bases and J by 7 bases, with 13 bases left in between. CDR3 in DNA: TGTGCCAGTAGTAATACAGGGTTGGGTGGCTACACCTTC. This encodes CASSNTGLGGYTF.

V usage is TRBV6-5 and J usage is TRBJ2-2; 7 bases line up with TRBD1. In germline, CDR1 is MNHEY, CDR2 SVGAGI. Germline trimming cut 5 bases from V and 6 bases from J; bases unmatched to any gene: 6. The CDR3 extends over 14 amino acids. The DNA of the CDR3 is TGTGCCAGCAGTAGGGGGCTTGGTTCCGGGGAGCTGTTTTTT. Residues: CASSRGLGSGELFF.

The chain uses TRBV7-9 and TRBJ2-5; TRBD1 matches 10 bases. The CDR3 totals 14 residues. Germline lookup yields CDR1 SEHNR and CDR2 FQNEAQ (reference sequence). The junction had 5 bases not matched to a gene; V was cut back by 5 bases and J by 5 bases. CDR3 loop: CASSPTGGGETQYF. CDR3 in DNA: TGTGCCAGCAGCCCGACAGGGGGCGGCGAGACCCAGTACTTC.

This chain connects TRBV7-2 to TRBJ2-2, with 8 nucleotides matching TRBD2. The V gene's germline CDR1 is SGHTA and CDR2 FQGNSA. The CDR3 has 16 residues. Trimming at V came to 5 bases and at J to 3 bases, leaving 8 bases not matched to a gene. CDR3 residues: CASSPRRGEDTGELFF. CDR3 DNA: TGTGCCAGCAGCCCTAGGCGGGGGGAGGACACCGGGGAGCTGTTTTTT.

This clone was found a few times. The J gene is TRBJ1-1, the V gene TRBV19; D not certain. V lost 7 bases to trimming and J lost 0 bases, with 12 bases between them. Germline-derived CDR1 and CDR2 are LNHDA and SQIVND (reference sequence). CDR3 size: 14 residues. CDR3 amino acids: CASIVKGVNTEAFF. CDR3 nucleotide sequence: TGTGCCAGTATTGTTAAGGGAGTGAACACTGAAGCTTTCTTT.